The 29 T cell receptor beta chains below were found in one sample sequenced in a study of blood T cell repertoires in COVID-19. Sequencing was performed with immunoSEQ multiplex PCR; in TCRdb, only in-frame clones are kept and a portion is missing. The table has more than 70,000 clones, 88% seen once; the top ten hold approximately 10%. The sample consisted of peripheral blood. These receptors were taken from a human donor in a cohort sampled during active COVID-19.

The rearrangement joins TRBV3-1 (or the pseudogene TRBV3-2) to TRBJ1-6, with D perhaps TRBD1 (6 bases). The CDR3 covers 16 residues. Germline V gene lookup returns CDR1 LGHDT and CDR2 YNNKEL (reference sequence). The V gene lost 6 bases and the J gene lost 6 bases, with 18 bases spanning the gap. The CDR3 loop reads CASRATGLGTNSPLHF. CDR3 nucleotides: TGTGCCAGCAGGGCTACAGGGTTAGGGACTAATTCACCCCTCCACTTT.

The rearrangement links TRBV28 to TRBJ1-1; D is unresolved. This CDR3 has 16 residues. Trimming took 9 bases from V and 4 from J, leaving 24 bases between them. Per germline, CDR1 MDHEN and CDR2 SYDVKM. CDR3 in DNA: TGTGCCAGTATTCGGGGAGGGAAGGGCACAGCCACTGAAGCTTTCTTT. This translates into CASIRGGKGTATEAFF.

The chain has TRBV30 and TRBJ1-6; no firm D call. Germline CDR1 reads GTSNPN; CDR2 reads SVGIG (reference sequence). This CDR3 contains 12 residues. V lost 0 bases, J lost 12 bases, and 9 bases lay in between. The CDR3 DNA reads TGTGCCTGGAGTGTTCCAGGACTACCCCTCCACTTT. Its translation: CAWSVPGLPLHF.

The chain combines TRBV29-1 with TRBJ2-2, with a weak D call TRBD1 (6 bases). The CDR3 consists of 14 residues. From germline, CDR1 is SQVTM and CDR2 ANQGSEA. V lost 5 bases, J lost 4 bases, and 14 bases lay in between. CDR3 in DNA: TGCAGCGTTCAAAGACAGGCCGCCACCGGGGAGCTGTTTTTT. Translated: CSVQRQAATGELFF.

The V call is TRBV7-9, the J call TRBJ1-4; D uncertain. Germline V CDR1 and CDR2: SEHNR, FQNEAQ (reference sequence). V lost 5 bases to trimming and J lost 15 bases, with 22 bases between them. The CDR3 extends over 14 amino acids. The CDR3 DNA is TGTGCCAGCAGCCATACAGCTCCCACCGCCGAGTTGTTTTTT. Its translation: CASSHTAPTAELFF.

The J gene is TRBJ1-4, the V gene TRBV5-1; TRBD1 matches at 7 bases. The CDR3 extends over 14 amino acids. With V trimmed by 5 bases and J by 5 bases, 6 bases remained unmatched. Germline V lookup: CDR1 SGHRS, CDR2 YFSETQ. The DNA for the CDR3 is TGCGCCAGCAGAATTGGACAGGTCAATGAAAAACTGTTTTTT. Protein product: CASRIGQVNEKLFF.

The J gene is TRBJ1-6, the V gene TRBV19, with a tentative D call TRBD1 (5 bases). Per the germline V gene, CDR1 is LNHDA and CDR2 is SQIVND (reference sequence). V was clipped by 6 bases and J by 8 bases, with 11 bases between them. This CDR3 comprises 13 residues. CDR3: CASSRQQDSPLHF. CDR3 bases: TGTGCCAGTAGCCGACAGCAAGATTCACCCCTCCACTTT.

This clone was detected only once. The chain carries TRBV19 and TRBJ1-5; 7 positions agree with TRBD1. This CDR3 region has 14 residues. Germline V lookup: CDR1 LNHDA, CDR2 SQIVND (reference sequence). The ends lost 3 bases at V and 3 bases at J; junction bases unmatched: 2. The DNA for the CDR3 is TGTGCCAGTAGTATCGGGACAGACAATCAGCCCCAGCATTTT. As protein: CASSIGTDNQPQHF.

The CDR3 nucleotides are TGTGCCACCAGCAGTAGGCCGGGACAGGGGAACACTGAAGCTTTCTTT. Translated, it gives CATSSRPGQGNTEAFF. The rearrangement joins TRBV15 to TRBJ1-1; TRBD1 matches 9 bases. CDR1 and CDR2 (germline): LNHNV, YYDKDF (reference sequence). This CDR3 region has 16 residues. J gave up 1 base and V 3 bases, and 6 bases lay outside the gene matches.

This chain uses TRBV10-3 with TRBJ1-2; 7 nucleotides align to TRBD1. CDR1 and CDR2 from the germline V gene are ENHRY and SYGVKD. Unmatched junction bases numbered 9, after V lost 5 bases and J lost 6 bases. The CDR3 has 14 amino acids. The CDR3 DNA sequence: TGTGCCATCAGTCCCGCGACAGGGCAGGATGGCTACACCTTC. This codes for CAISPATGQDGYTF.

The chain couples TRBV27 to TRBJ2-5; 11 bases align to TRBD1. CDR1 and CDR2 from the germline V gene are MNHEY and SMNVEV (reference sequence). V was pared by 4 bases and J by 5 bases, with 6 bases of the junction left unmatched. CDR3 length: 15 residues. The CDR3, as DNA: TGTGCCAGCAGTTCCTCGGACAGGGGGCATGAGACCCAGTACTTC. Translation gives CASSSSDRGHETQYF.

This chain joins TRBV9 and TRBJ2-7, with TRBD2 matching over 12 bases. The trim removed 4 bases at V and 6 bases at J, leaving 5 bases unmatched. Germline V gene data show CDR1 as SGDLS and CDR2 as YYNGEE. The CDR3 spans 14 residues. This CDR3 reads CASSSSGGALEQYF. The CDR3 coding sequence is TGTGCCAGCAGCTCTAGCGGGGGGGCCCTCGAGCAGTACTTC.

The DNA for the CDR3 is TGCAGTCCAGAGCGGTACAATGAGCAGTTCTTC. It yields the protein CSPERYNEQFF. The chain recombines TRBV20-1 with TRBJ2-1, with D tentatively TRBD2 (5 bases). The V end was cut by 8 bases, the J end by 4 bases, with 9 bases between. CDR3 size: 11 residues. Germline loops: CDR1 DFQATT, CDR2 SNEGSKA (reference sequence).

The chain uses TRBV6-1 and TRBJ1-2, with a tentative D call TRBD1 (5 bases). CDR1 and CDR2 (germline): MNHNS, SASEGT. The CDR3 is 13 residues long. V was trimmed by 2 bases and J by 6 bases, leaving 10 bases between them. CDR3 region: CASSESRGDGYTF. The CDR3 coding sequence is TGTGCCAGCAGTGAAAGCCGGGGGGATGGCTACACCTTC.

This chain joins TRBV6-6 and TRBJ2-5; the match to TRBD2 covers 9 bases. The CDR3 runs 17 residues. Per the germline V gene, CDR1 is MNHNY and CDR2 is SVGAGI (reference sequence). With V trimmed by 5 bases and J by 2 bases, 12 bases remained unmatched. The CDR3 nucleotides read TGTGCCAGCAGTCCTGACATCGGGACTAGCATTCAAGAGACCCAGTACTTC. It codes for CASSPDIGTSIQETQYF.

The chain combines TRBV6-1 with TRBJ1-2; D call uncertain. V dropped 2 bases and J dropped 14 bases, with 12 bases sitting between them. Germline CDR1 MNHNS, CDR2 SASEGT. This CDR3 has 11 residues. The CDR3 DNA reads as TGTGCCAGCAGTGAACGGGAGGCGGGGACCTTC. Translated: CASSEREAGTF.

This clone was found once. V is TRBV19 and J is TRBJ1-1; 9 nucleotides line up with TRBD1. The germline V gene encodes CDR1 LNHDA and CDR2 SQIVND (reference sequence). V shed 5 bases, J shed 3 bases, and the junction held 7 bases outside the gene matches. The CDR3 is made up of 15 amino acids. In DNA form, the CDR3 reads TGTGCCAGTAGTCCCCCGGGACAGGGCCACACTGAAGCTTTCTTT. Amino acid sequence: CASSPPGQGHTEAFF.

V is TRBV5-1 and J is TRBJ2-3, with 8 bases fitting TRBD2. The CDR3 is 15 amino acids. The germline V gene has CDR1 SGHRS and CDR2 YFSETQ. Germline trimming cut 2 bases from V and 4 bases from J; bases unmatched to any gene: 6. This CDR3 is CASSFGGAGADTQYF. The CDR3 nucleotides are TGCGCCAGCAGCTTCGGGGGGGCCGGCGCAGATACGCAGTATTTT. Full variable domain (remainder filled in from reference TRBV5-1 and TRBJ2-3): KAGVTQTPRYLIKTRGQQVTLSCSPISGHRSVSWYQQTPGQGLQFLFEYFSETQRNKGNFPGRFSGRQFSNSRSEMNVSTLELGDSALYLCASSFGGAGADTQYFGPGTRLTVL.

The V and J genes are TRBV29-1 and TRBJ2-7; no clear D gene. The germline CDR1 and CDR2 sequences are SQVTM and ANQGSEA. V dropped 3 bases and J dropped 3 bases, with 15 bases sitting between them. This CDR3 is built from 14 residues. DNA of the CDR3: TGCAGCGTTGATGGGCCCTCTACAGACTACGAGCAGTACTTC. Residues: CSVDGPSTDYEQYF.

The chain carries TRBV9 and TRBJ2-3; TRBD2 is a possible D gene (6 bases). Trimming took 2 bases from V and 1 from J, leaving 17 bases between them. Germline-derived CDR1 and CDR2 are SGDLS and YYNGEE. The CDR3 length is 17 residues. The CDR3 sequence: CASSVHLGGKGTDTQYF. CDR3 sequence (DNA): TGTGCCAGCAGCGTCCACCTGGGGGGTAAGGGCACAGATACGCAGTATTTT.

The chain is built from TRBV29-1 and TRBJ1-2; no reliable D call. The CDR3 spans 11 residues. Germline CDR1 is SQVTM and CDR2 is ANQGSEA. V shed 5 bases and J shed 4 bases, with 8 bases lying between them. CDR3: CSVFPGYGYTF. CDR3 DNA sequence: TGCAGCGTTTTTCCCGGCTATGGCTACACCTTC.

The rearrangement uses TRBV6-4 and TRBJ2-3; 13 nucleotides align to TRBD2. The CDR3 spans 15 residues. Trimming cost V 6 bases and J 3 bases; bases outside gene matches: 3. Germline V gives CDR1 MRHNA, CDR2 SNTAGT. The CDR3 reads CASSGTSGTTDTQYF. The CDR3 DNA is TGTGCCAGCAGCGGGACTAGCGGGACTACAGATACGCAGTATTTT.

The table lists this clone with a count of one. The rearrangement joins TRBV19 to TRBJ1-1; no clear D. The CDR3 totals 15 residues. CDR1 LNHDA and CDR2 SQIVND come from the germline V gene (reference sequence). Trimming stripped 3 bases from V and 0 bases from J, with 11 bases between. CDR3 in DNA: TGTGCCAGTAGTATCGGCGGGAACCTGAACACTGAAGCTTTCTTT. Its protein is CASSIGGNLNTEAFF.

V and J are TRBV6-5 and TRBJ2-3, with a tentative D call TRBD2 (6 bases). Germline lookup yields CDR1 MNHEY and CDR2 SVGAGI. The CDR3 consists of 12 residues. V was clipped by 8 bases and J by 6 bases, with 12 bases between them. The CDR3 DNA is TGTGCCAGCGGTCTTGGGAGGGATACGCAGTATTTT. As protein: CASGLGRDTQYF.

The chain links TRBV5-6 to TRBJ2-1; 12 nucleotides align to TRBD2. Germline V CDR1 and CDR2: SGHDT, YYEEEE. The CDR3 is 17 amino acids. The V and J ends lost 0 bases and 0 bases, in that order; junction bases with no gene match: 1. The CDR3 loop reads CASSLGLAGVSYNEQFF. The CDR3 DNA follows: TGTGCCAGCAGCTTGGGACTAGCGGGAGTCTCCTACAATGAGCAGTTCTTC.

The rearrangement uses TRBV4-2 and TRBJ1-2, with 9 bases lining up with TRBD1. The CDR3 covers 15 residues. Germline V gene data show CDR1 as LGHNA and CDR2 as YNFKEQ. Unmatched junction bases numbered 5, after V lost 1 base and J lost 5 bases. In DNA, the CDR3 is TGTGCCAGCAGCCAAGCCAGGGGGACAGGGTATGGCTACACCTTC. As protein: CASSQARGTGYGYTF.

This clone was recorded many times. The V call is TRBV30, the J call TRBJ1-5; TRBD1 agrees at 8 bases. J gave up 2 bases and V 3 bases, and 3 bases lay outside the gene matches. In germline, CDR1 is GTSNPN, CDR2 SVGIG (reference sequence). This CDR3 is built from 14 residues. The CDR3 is CAWSRGLGNQPQHF. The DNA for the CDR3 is TGTGCCTGGAGCAGGGGGCTGGGCAATCAGCCCCAGCATTTT.

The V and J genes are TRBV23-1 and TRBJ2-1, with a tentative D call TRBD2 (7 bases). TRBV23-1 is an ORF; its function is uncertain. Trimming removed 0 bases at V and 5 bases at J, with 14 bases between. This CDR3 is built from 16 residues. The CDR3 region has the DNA TGCGCCAGCAGTCAATCCGCGAGGGGGGGCCACAATGAGCAGTTCTTC. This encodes CASSQSARGGHNEQFF.

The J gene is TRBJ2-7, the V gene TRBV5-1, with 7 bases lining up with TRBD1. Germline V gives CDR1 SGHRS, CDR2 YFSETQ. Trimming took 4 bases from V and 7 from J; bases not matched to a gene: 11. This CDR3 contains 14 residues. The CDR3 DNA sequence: TGCGCCAGCAGCGATACCGGGACAGCAAAAGAGCAGTACTTC. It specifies CASSDTGTAKEQYF.